This T cell receptor beta chain was found in a study of cytomegalovirus exposure and HLA in healthy donors. Study as a whole: One earlier analysis, a look at 180 million or so T cells, found some 110 million unique TCR beta sequences.

Study results and caveats: Being productive about 87% or about 30% of the time was typical of most TCR beta V segments in an earlier analysis. According to the study, some 160 TCR beta chains were cytomegalovirus-associated. Researchers reported in a later analysis that a missense DCLRE1C variant was tied to TCR beta V- and J-gene trimming.

Use of 60 Vbeta and 13 Jbeta primers characterized the PCR. Repertoires were generated with immunoSEQ multiplex PCR, while TCRdb's copy carries only in-frame clones and drops some. The repertoire includes under 120,000 clones, 70% of them detected once, and about a tenth sits in the top ten. Note on this clone: Its matching antigen is unknown.

Input material: PBMCs. The receptor was derived from a man aged 35 to 55 in good health and CMV-seropositive.

For the CDR3, the DNA is TGTGCCAGTAGTATAAGCCCGGGACAGGGGTCCCACGAGCAGTACTTC. Its translation: CASSISPGQGSHEQYF. The chain employs TRBV19 and TRBJ2-7, with TRBD1 matching 10 bases. Trimming cost V 2 bases and J 5 bases; bases outside gene matches: 9. CDR3 length equals 16 residues. The germline V gene encodes CDR1 LNHDA and CDR2 SQIVND (reference sequence).